This T cell receptor beta chain was sequenced for a study of patients and donors after allogeneic stem cell transplantation. The CDR3 totals 15 residues. In germline, CDR1 is SEHNR, CDR2 FQNEAQ (reference sequence). V lost 5 bases and J lost 9; bases outside the gene matches: 12. TCRdb called the RT-PCR reads again in MiXCR, with one record for every CDR3 protein. The data show 800,000 to 1,000,000 distinct CDR3 sequences, around 17% seen once. The sample consisted of blood, either unsorted or a sorted T cell fraction (not recorded which). The TCR comes from a human donor who was either an allogeneic HSCT recipient or a stem cell or donor lymphocyte infusion donor (not recorded which). It is not recorded whose cells these are; they may come from a transplant donor. V gene TRBV7-9 combines with J gene TRBJ2-1, with 8 bases lining up with TRBD2. The CDR3 nucleotides read TGTGCCAGCAGCCCTGCGGGTAGCGGGAATAGTGAGCAGTTCTTC. It is translated as CASSPAGSGNSEQFF. Variable domain in full (rest from reference TRBV7-9 and TRBJ2-1): DTGVSQNPRHKITKRGQNVTFRCDPISEHNRLYWYRQTLGQGPEFLTYFQNEAQLEKSRLLSDRFSAERPKGSFSTLEIQRTEQGDSAMYLCASSPAGSGNSEQFFGPGTRLTVL.